This T cell receptor (beta chain) was observed in a study of T cell responses to AZD1222 COVID-19 vaccine. Whole-study findings and limits: Seropositive at baseline were only a handful of AZD1222 recipients. The study sampled repertoires only after the peak T cell response. Close to half of all spike-specific TCRs reportedly target regions of the variants that are unmutated. Spike-specific TCR breadth and depth both grew after two AZD1222 doses.

V was clipped by 1 base and J by 3 bases; unmatched bases: 10. This CDR3 is 18 amino acids long. Looked up from germline, CDR1 is KGHDR and CDR2 is SFDVKD. The protocol was immunoSEQ multiplex PCR, while the TCRdb copy is restricted to in-frame clones and leaves out a portion. The sample consists of approximately 83,000 clones, about 89% of them appearing once. Turning to this clone: The antigen is undetermined.

The chain recombines TRBV24-1 with TRBJ2-7, with TRBD1 matching 11 bases. The clonotype comes from an adult in good health. Source: peripheral blood, taken on day 0 of MenACWY control vaccination. CDR3 nucleotides: TGTGCCACCAGTGATTTAGTAAGCCGGGACAGGGGGTTCTACGAGCAGTACTTC. Residues: CATSDLVSRDRGFYEQYF.